This T cell receptor beta chain was obtained from a study of identical twins. Donors were all healthy Caucasians. A note on this clonotype: Its antigen is as yet unknown.

Study-level findings and limits: Modelling underestimated the level of out-of-frame TCR alpha sharing observed in monozygotic twins. Beta clonotypes that were abundant in cord blood contained fewer insertions, a pattern absent from memory repertoires.

The CDR3 has 14 residues. The junction had 4 bases not matched to a gene; V was cut back by 5 bases and J by 8 bases. Germline loops: CDR1 SGHAT, CDR2 FQNNGV. From the 5' RACE reads, TCRdb called clonotypes with MiXCR, one entry per CDR3 protein. This sample yields 750,000 to 950,000 distinct CDR3 sequences, of which 9% to 15% are seen a single time; about 1.5% belongs to the top ten. The same sample was also used in a study of yellow fever vaccine responses in identical twins. That paper notes: Twins reportedly mounted vaccine T cell responses that seemed partly convergent, partly personalized.

The sequenced sample was PBMCs. V usage is TRBV11-2 and J usage is TRBJ1-4, with TRBD1 matching over 11 bases. The sequence was collected from a woman under 30 in good health. In DNA form, the CDR3 reads TGTGCCAGCAGCGGCCGGGACAGGGGGGAAAAACTGTTTTTT. Translation gives CASSGRDRGEKLFF.